This T cell receptor (beta chain) emerged from a study of blood T cell repertoires in COVID-19. About the study: Donors in Cohort 3 counted as recovered after two negative PCRs, clearance, or symptom resolution. The United States, Italy and Spain provided the acute and convalescent COVID-19 samples.

CDR3 length: 12 amino acids. Per germline, CDR1 GTSNPN and CDR2 SVGIG (reference sequence). Between the trimmed V and J ends, which lost 2 bases and 6 bases, there was a span of 11 bases. In assigning cohorts, the study relied on participant-reported clinical history. The protocol was immunoSEQ multiplex PCR, while the TCRdb copy is restricted to in-frame clones and leaves out a portion. The table has about 400,000 clones, about 89% seen once. Sequencing used PBMCs or T cells enriched from blood (not recorded which). The rearrangement links TRBV30 to TRBJ2-7, with D possibly matching TRBD2 (7 bases). The source of this sequence is a middle-aged man in a cohort exposed to, infected with or recovered from COVID-19 (not recorded which). CDR3 sequence: CAWSRGGGEQYF. The CDR3 DNA follows: TGTGCCTGGAGTAGGGGGGGAGGCGAGCAGTACTTC.